This T cell receptor beta chain was identified during a study of T cell responses to AZD1222 COVID-19 vaccine (dated by TCRdb to the early 2020s). For context, the study as a whole: AZD1222 recipients given second doses at about 4 weeks or at about 12 weeks were pooled, since spike-specific TCR depth and breadth were not found to differ between the two schedules. TCR sequencing was performed for about 240 trial participants, of whom around 200 were given two doses of AZD1222 and roughly 25 were given two doses of MenACWY control vaccine. Trial participants were enrolled by age into 18-55, 56-69 and 70-plus year subgroups, with 148, 28 and 57 TCR-sequenced participants respectively.

The time point label for this specimen denotes: baseline before first vaccination. Vaccinee samples were obtained from the UK trials COV001 and COV002, which included a single-blind randomized controlled phase 2/3 trial of AZD1222 (ChAdOx1 nCoV-19) in healthy adults. For TCRbeta chain sequencing, PBMC samples were collected from trial participants at day 0 and at day 28 after the second dose. The CDR3 regions of human TCRbeta chains were analyzed by immunosequencing. The paper's processing steps were these. TCRs in the repertoires were compared against a reference library of SARS-CoV-2-specific TCRs that had been generated with the MIRA antigen-specificity platform. Breadth was defined as the fraction of unique TCRs that were SARS-CoV-2-associated. Depth was defined as the fraction of total T cells that were SARS-CoV-2-associated. Using the MIRA data, every spike-specific TCR was mapped to the spike region that the TCR reacted to and assigned to either a CD4 or a CD8 class. Log10-transformed breadth and depth values were compared by one-way ANOVA with Sidak's multiple comparisons tests. What TCRdb holds here is the immuneACCESS table cut down to in-frame rearrangements. Part of the clones is not present; checked against another copy, under half of the missing clones reflect an unresolved V gene, and the others are unexplained. V, J and clone size are taken as reported in that table, and D and trimming were inferred from the DNA itself. In all, the sample holds around 160,000 clones, and 90% to 95% of those were seen once. The ten top clones hold less than 5.5% of the sample.

The germline V gene (reference sequence) specifies DFQATT as CDR1 and SNEGSKA as CDR2. Reading from cysteine to phenylalanine, the CDR3 counts 14 amino acids. Of the read, only the CDR3 DNA is kept; its 42 bases are in frame from base 1. Trimming at the junction amounts to 3 bases on V and 4 bases on J, and the germline ends lie 15 bases apart. Note on this clone: It has no known antigen specificity. Base-call qualities are not available, and no considerably larger clone is one nucleotide away.

What the authors observed across the whole study: Nearly half of unique spike-specific TCRs reportedly recognized epitopes outside regions mutated in the B.1.351 and B.1.1.7 variants. Conclusions about previously exposed vaccinees are limited, since just six AZD1222 recipients were seropositive for SARS-CoV-2 at baseline. The 56-69-year group was small, and its depth increase did not reach significance, likely because of low power. Spike-specific TCR breadth and depth rose significantly after two AZD1222 doses compared with day 0 and with MenACWY recipients. No day 14 peak-response samples were available, so repertoires were characterized only after the peak T cell response. Most participants were white British and females outnumbered males, and the authors suggested that clonal diversity may have been underestimated. Vaccine-associated CD4 TCRs spanned the whole spike protein, with dominant responses in regions 160-218 and 743-854.

Sample: peripheral blood, taken on day 0 of AZD1222 vaccination. The chain uses TRBV20-1 and TRBJ1-2; the D segment could be TRBD1, given 5 matching bases. This TCR was sampled from an adult in good health. This receptor has the CDR3 CSASPGGVFYGYTF. DNA sequence: TGCAGTGCTAGTCCCGGGGGTGTTTTCTATGGCTACACCTTC.